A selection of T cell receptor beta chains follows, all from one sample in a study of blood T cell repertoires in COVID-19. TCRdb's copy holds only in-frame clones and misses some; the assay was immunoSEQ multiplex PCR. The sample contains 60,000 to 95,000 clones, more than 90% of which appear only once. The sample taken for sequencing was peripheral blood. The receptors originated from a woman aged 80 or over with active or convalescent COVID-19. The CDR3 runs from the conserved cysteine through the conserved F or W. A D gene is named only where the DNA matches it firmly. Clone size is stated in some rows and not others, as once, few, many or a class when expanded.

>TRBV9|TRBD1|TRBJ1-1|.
CASSLTGKVTEAFF
TGTGCCAGCAGCCTGACAGGGAAGGTCACTGAAGCTTTCTTT
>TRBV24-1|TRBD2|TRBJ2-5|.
CATSGGAQETQYF
TGTGCCACAAGCGGGGGGGCCCAAGAGACCCAGTACTTC
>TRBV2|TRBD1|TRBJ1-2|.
CASSGQGVNYGYTF
TGTGCCAGCAGCGGACAGGGAGTAAACTATGGCTACACCTTC
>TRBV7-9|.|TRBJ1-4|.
CASSLSTAHNEKLFF
TGTGCCAGCAGCCTGTCGACAGCGCATAATGAAAAACTGTTTTTT
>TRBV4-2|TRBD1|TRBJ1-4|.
CASSRPTGGGNEKLFF
TGTGCCAGCAGCCGGCCGACAGGGGGCGGTAATGAAAAACTGTTTTTT
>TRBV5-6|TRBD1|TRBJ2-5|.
CASSPTRTGPQETQYF
TGTGCCAGCAGCCCTACTCGGACAGGGCCCCAAGAGACCCAGTACTTC
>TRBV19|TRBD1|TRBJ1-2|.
CASSIPGQVGFYGYTF
TGTGCCAGTAGTATTCCGGGACAGGTTGGTTTCTATGGCTACACCTTC
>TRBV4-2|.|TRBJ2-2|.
CASSQDGPTVADTGELFF
TGTGCCAGCAGCCAAGATGGGCCGACAGTGGCGGACACCGGGGAGCTGTTTTTT
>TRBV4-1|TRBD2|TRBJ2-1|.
CASSPGRGASYNEQFF
TGCGCCAGCAGCCCTGGGCGGGGGGCTTCCTACAATGAGCAGTTCTTC
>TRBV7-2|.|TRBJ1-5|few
CASSPDRFNQPQHF
TGTGCCAGCAGCCCCGACAGATTCAATCAGCCCCAGCATTTT
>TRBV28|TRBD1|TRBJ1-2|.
CASTRDRWYGYTF
TGTGCCAGCACAAGGGACAGGTGGTATGGCTACACCTTC
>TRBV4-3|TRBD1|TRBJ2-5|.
CASSQGTGQETQYF
TGCGCCAGCAGCCAGGGGACAGGGCAAGAGACCCAGTACTTC
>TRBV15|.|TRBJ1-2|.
CATTPRGEVHPTNYGYTF
TGTGCCACCACCCCAAGAGGTGAAGTGCACCCAACTAACTATGGCTACACCTTC
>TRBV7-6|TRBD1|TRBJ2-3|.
CASSLAAGRQGGSSTDTQYF
TGTGCCAGCAGCTTAGCGGCGGGTCGACAGGGCGGTAGTAGCACAGATACGCAGTATTTT
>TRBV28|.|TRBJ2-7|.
CASSLRGRGEQYF
TGTGCCAGCAGTTTAAGGGGTAGGGGCGAGCAGTACTTC
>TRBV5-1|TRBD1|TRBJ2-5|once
CASSLGDRVQETQYF
TGCGCCAGCAGCTTGGGGGACAGGGTGCAAGAGACCCAGTACTTC
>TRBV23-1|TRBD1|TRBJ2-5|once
CASSHGPGQGGETQYF
TGCGCCAGCAGTCACGGGCCCGGACAGGGTGGGGAGACCCAGTACTTC